Below, one T cell receptor beta chain is given with its context. Its antigen remains unknown. It was with 60 Vbeta and 13 Jbeta primers that the PCR ran. TCRdb's table, derived via immunoSEQ multiplex PCR, lists solely in-frame clones and lacks some. The top ten clones hold roughly 1% of a sample with 130,000 to 150,000 clones, 79% of them seen once. The CDR3 runs 13 residues. CDR1 SGHRS and CDR2 YFSETQ come from the germline V gene. This record belongs to a study of cytomegalovirus exposure and HLA in healthy donors. Study results and caveats: When a later analysis was performed, an Asian-associated ancestry cluster reportedly had fewer N-insertions than the approximately 700-donor mean. According to an earlier analysis, most TCR beta V segments yielded productive rearrangements about 90% or about 30% of the time. Per a later analysis, HLA-associated TCR beta chains showed more clonal expansion than other, equally common TCR beta chains.

Sequencing was carried out using PBMCs. The sequence derives from a man aged 18 to 29 in good health and CMV-seronegative. The chain joins TRBV5-1 to TRBJ2-5; D perhaps matches TRBD2 (6 bases). Matching the DNA end better, TRBJ2-7 makes the J call doubtful. CDR3 nucleotides: TGCGCCAGCAGCCCACGGGGGACCTACGAGCAGTACTTC. Encoded protein: CASSPRGTYEQYF.